This TCR beta chain was sequenced in a study of technical replicates of blood from a handful of donors. The assay was immunoSEQ multiplex PCR, and TCRdb's table has in-frame clones only and misses some. The sample has 60,000 to 85,000 clones; roughly 94% are singletons. This TCR was sampled from a human donor in good health. Sequences were obtained from T cells isolated from PBMCs.

The CDR3 DNA reads as TGTGCCAGTAGTATTCTGGGGAGATGGGAGCAGTTCTTC. It translates to CASSILGRWEQFF. The chain combines TRBV19 with TRBJ2-1, with a tentative D call TRBD2 (5 bases). Trimming took 3 bases from V and 10 from J, leaving 13 bases between them. Germline CDR1 is LNHDA and CDR2 is SQIVND (reference sequence). This CDR3 comprises 13 residues.